The 23 T cell receptor beta chains given below trace back to one sample, sequenced in a study of cytomegalovirus exposure and HLA in healthy donors. The assay was immunoSEQ multiplex PCR, and TCRdb's table has in-frame clones only and misses some. The sample has some 170,000 clones, around 88% seen once. Sequencing was carried out using PBMCs. The receptors shown here come from a woman aged 18-35 years in good health and CMV-seronegative.

The chain carries TRBV29-1 and TRBJ2-3, with 12 nucleotides matching TRBD2. Germline CDR1 is SQVTM and CDR2 is ANQGSEA. CDR3 length equals 15 residues. Trimming at V came to 4 bases and at J to 6 bases, leaving 8 bases not matched to a gene. CDR3 in DNA: TGCAGCGTTGTTCTAGCGGGGGGGCCCGGGGATACGCAGTATTTT. Its protein product is CSVVLAGGPGDTQYF.

The rearrangement links TRBV27 to TRBJ2-1, with D possibly being TRBD2 (5 bases). In germline, CDR1 is MNHEY, CDR2 SMNVEV (reference sequence). The CDR3 is 15 residues long. V was clipped by 8 bases and J by 0 bases, with 14 bases between them. CDR3: CASALTGNSYNEQFF. The CDR3 DNA follows: TGTGCCAGCGCTCTCACCGGGAACTCCTACAATGAGCAGTTCTTC.

The chain recombines TRBV29-1 with TRBJ2-7; 8 nucleotides line up with TRBD1. V lost 3 bases, J lost 8 bases, and 9 bases stayed unmatched. The CDR3 totals 13 residues. Germline-derived CDR1 and CDR2 are SQVTM and ANQGSEA. CDR3 sequence: CSVDAGQGVQQYF. The DNA for the CDR3 is TGCAGCGTTGATGCCGGACAGGGCGTCCAGCAGTACTTC.

J is TRBJ2-7 and V is TRBV27, with D perhaps matching TRBD2 (6 bases). The ends were cut back, 6 bases at V and 3 bases at J, with 12 bases in the middle. The CDR3 runs 13 residues. The germline gives CDR1 MNHEY, CDR2 SMNVEV (reference sequence). The CDR3 is CASRPGGIYEQYF. In DNA, the CDR3 is TGTGCCAGCAGACCTGGAGGGATCTACGAGCAGTACTTC.

The CDR3 bases are TGTGCCAGCAGTGAGAGACAGGGAAGTTCACCCCTCCACTTT. Residues: CASSERQGSSPLHF. The genes are TRBV6-1 and TRBJ1-6, with TRBD1 matching over 7 bases. Germline assignment: CDR1 MNHNS and CDR2 SASEGT. After removal of 3 bases from V and 9 bases from J, the junction contained 5 bases not matched to a gene. The CDR3 runs 14 residues.

The chain is built from TRBV6-4 and TRBJ2-1, with 8 bases lining up with TRBD2. Germline CDR1 reads MRHNA; CDR2 reads SNTAGT. This CDR3 is 13 amino acids long. Unmatched junction bases numbered 6, after V lost 10 bases and J lost 4 bases. The CDR3: CATSSGSYNEQFF. For the CDR3, the DNA is TGTGCCACTTCGAGCGGGAGTTACAATGAGCAGTTCTTC.

The chain uses TRBV5-1 and TRBJ2-1; TRBD2 matches at 12 bases. Germline trimming cut 0 bases from V and 6 bases from J; bases unmatched to any gene: 1. The CDR3 extends over 15 amino acids. The germline V gene encodes CDR1 SGHRS and CDR2 YFSETQ. The CDR3 reads CASSLETSGGNEQFF. The CDR3 DNA sequence: TGCGCCAGCAGCTTGGAGACTAGCGGGGGCAATGAGCAGTTCTTC.

The CDR3 nucleotides read TGTGCCAGCAGTTTAAGGCCAGGGCTAAACTACGAGCAGTACTTC. Protein product: CASSLRPGLNYEQYF. This chain uses TRBV27 with TRBJ2-7; tentatively, D is TRBD1 (5 bases). This CDR3 has 15 residues. Trimming left V 2 bases short and J 3 bases short, with 14 bases between. The germline V gene has CDR1 MNHEY and CDR2 SMNVEV (reference sequence).

In this sample, this clone turned up once. The chain combines TRBV23-1 with TRBJ1-5; D gene ambiguous. Being an ORF, TRBV23-1 has a function that is uncertain. V was trimmed by 10 bases and J by 0 bases, leaving 10 bases between them. This CDR3 is built from 13 residues. CDR3 nucleotide sequence: TGCGCCACTCACTCGTATAGCAATCAGCCCCAGCATTTT. Amino acid sequence: CATHSYSNQPQHF.

V and J are TRBV2 and TRBJ2-1; no reliable D call. The ends were cut back, 3 bases at V and 9 bases at J, with 9 bases in the middle. The CDR3 is 12 residues long. The germline CDR1 and CDR2 sequences are SNHLY and FYNNEI. CDR3 region: CASSDRGSEQFF. As DNA, the CDR3 is TGTGCCAGCAGTGACCGAGGTAGTGAGCAGTTCTTC.

The genes are TRBV19 and TRBJ1-2; tentatively, D is TRBD1 (6 bases). CDR1 and CDR2 from the germline V gene are LNHDA and SQIVND (reference sequence). This CDR3 is 15 amino acids long. The germline V and J ends were trimmed by 8 bases and 2 bases, with 18 bases remaining between them. CDR3 residues: CASRTEQGGNYGYTF. CDR3 coding DNA: TGTGCCAGTCGGACAGAGCAAGGGGGAAACTATGGCTACACCTTC.

This chain connects TRBV19 to TRBJ2-1; TRBD2 aligns across 11 bases. The trim removed 7 bases at V and 4 bases at J, leaving 6 bases unmatched. Germline V CDR1 and CDR2: LNHDA, SQIVND (reference sequence). The CDR3 runs to 15 residues. The CDR3 nucleotides read TGTGCCAGTACACCCGGGACTAGCGGATACAATGAGCAGTTCTTC. Protein product: CASTPGTSGYNEQFF.

The chain combines TRBV6-5 with TRBJ2-5; perhaps TRBD1 as D (5 bases). Germline V gene lookup returns CDR1 MNHEY and CDR2 SVGAGI. CDR3 length: 13 amino acids. The V end lost 2 bases, the J end lost 2 bases, and 6 bases lay between the germline ends. CDR3 in DNA: TGTGCCAGCAGTTACAACAGGCAAGAGACCCAGTACTTC. Its translation: CASSYNRQETQYF.

The chain links TRBV4-1 to TRBJ2-7; 7 nucleotides match TRBD1. This CDR3 is built from 17 residues. With V trimmed by 1 base and J by 2 bases, 11 bases remained unmatched. In germline, CDR1 is MGHRA, CDR2 YSYEKL. The CDR3 nucleotides read TGCGCCAGCAGCCAAGGGCCACAGGGGAATGGACCCTACGAGCAGTACTTC. Residues: CASSQGPQGNGPYEQYF.

The CDR3 here is CASSFNGYSNQPQHF. As DNA, the CDR3 is TGTGCCAGCAGCTTTAACGGTTATAGCAATCAGCCCCAGCATTTT. The chain links TRBV5-6 to TRBJ1-5, with unresolved D. The CDR3 has 15 residues. CDR1 is SGHDT and CDR2 is YYEEEE in the germline V gene. V dropped 2 bases and J dropped 0 bases, with 9 bases sitting between them.

This clone was seen only a few times. This chain connects TRBV18 to TRBJ1-2; D gene uncertain. This CDR3 region has 14 residues. CDR1 and CDR2 from the germline V gene are KGHSH and LQKENI. Trimming took off 2 bases at V and 2 bases at J, with 9 bases between the two ends. Here the CDR3 reads CASSPSPGNYGYTF. The DNA for the CDR3 is TGTGCCAGCTCACCAAGCCCGGGGAACTATGGCTACACCTTC. The whole variable domain, remainder taken from reference TRBV18 and TRBJ1-2, is NAGVMQNPRHLVRRRGQEARLRCSPMKGHSHVYWYRQLPEEGLKFMVYLQKENIIDESGMPKERFSAEFPKEGPSILRIQQVVRGDSAAYFCASSPSPGNYGYTFGSGTRLTVV.

The chain employs TRBV2 and TRBJ2-7; 8 nucleotides agree with TRBD1. The CDR3 is 16 residues long. Unmatched junction bases numbered 12, after V lost 6 bases and J lost 2 bases. Germline-derived CDR1 and CDR2 are SNHLY and FYNNEI. The CDR3 DNA reads TGTGCCAGCAGAGCCGCCTTAAGGACAGGGACCTACGAGCAGTACTTC. This gives the protein CASRAALRTGTYEQYF.

The V and J genes are TRBV11-3 and TRBJ2-1; D gene ambiguous. This CDR3 spans 12 amino acids. Trimming took off 4 bases at V and 7 bases at J, with 8 bases between the two ends. CDR1 SGHNT and CDR2 YENEEA come from the germline V gene. CDR3 sequence: CASSSYSNEQFF. In DNA, the CDR3 is TGTGCCAGCAGCTCTTACAGTAATGAGCAGTTCTTC.

The gene calls are TRBV4-1 and TRBJ1-1; TRBD1 agrees at 8 bases. There are 15 residues in the CDR3. With V trimmed by 3 bases and J by 1 base, 4 bases remained unmatched. The germline V gene has CDR1 MGHRA and CDR2 YSYEKL. This CDR3 reads CASSHSDRENTEAFF. The CDR3 region has the DNA TGCGCCAGCAGCCATTCGGACAGGGAGAACACTGAAGCTTTCTTT.

The rearrangement joins TRBV11-2 to TRBJ1-2; 7 nucleotides agree with TRBD1. The CDR3 totals 16 residues. The germline V gene has CDR1 SGHAT and CDR2 FQNNGV. V trimming: 4 bases; J trimming: 2 bases; junction bases outside the gene matches: 10. The CDR3 DNA follows: TGTGCCAGCAGCTCCCTCCGTAGACAGGGCAACTATGGCTACACCTTC. Translation: CASSSLRRQGNYGYTF. Combining the CDR3 with reference TRBV11-2 and TRBJ1-2 gives the whole variable domain EAGVAQSPRYKIIEKRQSVAFWCNPISGHATLYWYQQILGQGPKLLIQFQNNGVVDDSQLPKDRFSAERLKGVDSTLKIQPAKLEDSAVYLCASSSLRRQGNYGYTFGSGTRLTVV.

The chain recombines TRBV7-9 with TRBJ1-2; TRBD1 is a possible D gene (6 bases). The CDR3 spans 14 residues. Germline CDR1 is SEHNR and CDR2 is FQNEAQ (reference sequence). Trimming removed 3 bases from V and 12 bases from J, with 20 bases in between. The CDR3 loop is CASSLLRGGHLDTF. The CDR3 region has the DNA TGTGCCAGCAGCTTGCTTAGGGGGGGCCACTTAGACACCTTC.

The V call is TRBV30, the J call TRBJ1-6; tentatively, D is TRBD1 (6 bases). CDR3 length: 15 amino acids. The ends were cut back, 4 bases at V and 2 bases at J, with 12 bases in the middle. Per the germline V gene, CDR1 is GTSNPN and CDR2 is SVGIG (reference sequence). Written as DNA, the CDR3 is TGTGCCTGGAATACCTACAGGGCCTATAATTCACCCCTCCACTTT. Translation: CAWNTYRAYNSPLHF.

The chain joins TRBV21-1 to TRBJ1-5; the table calls TRBD1, which could not be checked here. TRBV21-1 is an annotated pseudogene. This CDR3 contains 12 residues. In nucleotides, the CDR3 is TGTGCCAGCAGCATCCCAGGGGAGTTAGAGTATTTT. This sequence encodes CASSIPGELEYF.